This T cell receptor beta chain was captured by sequencing in a study of vaccination effects on CD4 cells after COVID-19. Study results and limitations: Clones that were induced by infection or by vaccine showed marked contraction late after vaccination.

The authors isolated CD4+ T cells after about 10 days of culture. This CDR3 contains 15 residues. After removal of 4 bases from V and 4 bases from J, the junction contained 7 bases not matched to a gene. Germline V gene lookup returns CDR1 SGHDN and CDR2 FVKESK. Concerning this clone itself: What it recognizes is unknown.

Sequenced by immunoSEQ multiplex PCR; TCRdb stores in-frame clones only, minus some. The data contain 65,000 to 80,000 clones, around 77% of them singletons. The chain employs TRBV14 and TRBJ2-3; 8 nucleotides match TRBD2. This clonotype was obtained from a human donor who received a COVID-19 vaccine. Sequenced here: CD4+ T cells from PBMCs cultured without peptide, sampled before COVID-19 vaccination. The DNA for the CDR3 is TGTGCCAGCAGCCGAGCGGGGGCCTGGGCAGATACGCAGTATTTT. This gives the protein CASSRAGAWADTQYF.